Shown below are 28 T cell receptor beta chains from a single sample sequenced in a study of blood T cell repertoires in COVID-19. Some clones are missing from TCRdb's copy, which holds only in-frame ones; the method was immunoSEQ multiplex PCR. In the table there are over 85,000 clones, nearly 80% of which are singletons. Material for sequencing was peripheral blood. The receptors stem from a woman older than 75 with active or convalescent COVID-19.

In this sample, this clone turned up a few times. This sequence joins TRBV29-1 and TRBJ1-2, with 8 bases that match TRBD1. The germline CDR1 and CDR2 sequences are SQVTM and ANQGSEA. The CDR3 is made up of 13 amino acids. The V and J ends lost 6 bases and 1 base, in that order; junction bases with no gene match: 4. CDR3 region: CSVLTGDNYGYTF. CDR3 DNA: TGCAGCGTCCTGACAGGGGATAACTATGGCTACACCTTC.

This clone has just one count. The chain uses TRBV5-1 and TRBJ2-3, with D possibly being TRBD2 (6 bases). Germline assignment: CDR1 SGHRS and CDR2 YFSETQ. This CDR3 comprises 15 residues. The V end was cut by 4 bases, the J end by 1 base, with 13 bases between. CDR3 protein: CASSTGVVGTDTQYF. The CDR3 DNA reads TGCGCCAGCAGCACGGGGGTGGTCGGCACAGATACGCAGTATTTT. The whole variable domain, filled in from reference TRBV5-1 and TRBJ2-3, reads KAGVTQTPRYLIKTRGQQVTLSCSPISGHRSVSWYQQTPGQGLQFLFEYFSETQRNKGNFPGRFSGRQFSNSRSEMNVSTLELGDSALYLCASSTGVVGTDTQYFGPGTRLTVL.

The chain joins TRBV10-3 to TRBJ2-3; perhaps TRBD2 as D (7 bases). Germline V gene data show CDR1 as ENHRY and CDR2 as SYGVKD. The germline V and J ends were trimmed by 2 bases and 5 bases, with 11 bases remaining between them. The CDR3 runs to 14 residues. The CDR3: CAISERGAEDTQYF. As DNA, the CDR3 is TGTGCCATCAGTGAGCGGGGGGCGGAAGATACGCAGTATTTT.

This clone was detected a few times. The chain employs TRBV6-5 and TRBJ1-5; D is ambiguous. The CDR3 extends over 13 amino acids. CDR1 MNHEY and CDR2 SVGAGI come from the germline V gene. V gave up 5 bases and J gave up 2 bases, with 7 bases separating them. Here the CDR3 reads CASSPRGNQPQHF. CDR3 DNA: TGTGCCAGCAGTCCTCGTGGCAATCAGCCCCAGCATTTT.

This chain connects TRBV5-1 to TRBJ2-3; 7 positions match TRBD2. In germline, CDR1 is SGHRS, CDR2 YFSETQ. CDR3 size: 14 residues. With V trimmed by 5 bases and J by 4 bases, 7 bases remained unmatched. CDR3 DNA sequence: TGCGCCAGCAGTCCAAAGGCGGGGGCAGATACGCAGTATTTT. Amino acids: CASSPKAGADTQYF.

This clone was recorded once. J is TRBJ2-5 and V is TRBV2; D is perhaps TRBD2 (6 bases). V shed 2 bases and J shed 4 bases, with 11 bases lying between them. CDR3 length: 14 residues. Looked up from germline, CDR1 is SNHLY and CDR2 is FYNNEI. The DNA for the CDR3 is TGTGCCAGCAGTGAAATGTCTAGCGTAGAGACCCAGTACTTC. Its translation: CASSEMSSVETQYF.

The chain links TRBV29-1 to TRBJ2-7, with 11 bases lining up with TRBD1. Germline-derived CDR1 and CDR2 are SQVTM and ANQGSEA. With V trimmed by 0 bases and J by 3 bases, 7 bases remained unmatched. The CDR3 length is 16 residues. CDR3 DNA: TGCAGCGTTGAAGAAGGACAGGGGGCTACAGGCTACGAGCAGTACTTC. Translated: CSVEEGQGATGYEQYF.

The chain is built from TRBV29-1 and TRBJ2-1; 11 bases are a match to TRBD2. V shed 5 bases and J 15 bases; nucleotides not matched to a gene: 15. This CDR3 comprises 14 residues. CDR1 is SQVTM and CDR2 is ANQGSEA in the germline V gene. The CDR3 loop is CSVSPRLAGRRRFF. CDR3 bases: TGCAGCGTTTCCCCCCGACTAGCGGGAAGAAGGCGGTTCTTC.

This chain connects TRBV27 to TRBJ2-5; D gene ambiguous. V was trimmed by 2 bases and J by 5 bases, leaving 9 bases between them. The CDR3 has 13 residues. The germline V gene has CDR1 MNHEY and CDR2 SMNVEV (reference sequence). CDR3 sequence (DNA): TGTGCCAGCAGTTTACGCGGCCCTGAGACCCAGTACTTC. Its translation: CASSLRGPETQYF.

This clone was detected only a few times. V and J are TRBV18 and TRBJ1-1; TRBD1 might be the D (6 bases). Germline lookup yields CDR1 KGHSH and CDR2 LQKENI. This CDR3 spans 16 amino acids. Trimming pared 3 bases from V and 4 bases from J, leaving 18 bases between. The CDR3 DNA sequence: TGTGCCAGCTCACCTTTGGGGGCGCGTGGGGGCACTGAAGCTTTCTTT. Its translation is CASSPLGARGGTEAFF.

The chain combines TRBV5-1 with TRBJ1-2; 8 bases line up with TRBD1. The CDR3 loop spans 16 amino acids. Germline-derived CDR1 and CDR2 are SGHRS and YFSETQ. Trimming took 1 base from V and 4 from J; bases not matched to a gene: 9. This CDR3 reads CASSLTGGSPLYGYTF. The CDR3 DNA sequence: TGCGCCAGCAGCTTGACAGGGGGATCCCCGCTCTATGGCTACACCTTC.

The chain has TRBV27 and TRBJ2-7, with 8 bases lining up with TRBD1. The germline V gene encodes CDR1 MNHEY and CDR2 SMNVEV (reference sequence). V was clipped by 0 bases and J by 2 bases; unmatched bases: 3. The CDR3 loop spans 15 amino acids. CDR3 sequence: CASSLSDRGTYEQYF. In nucleotides, the CDR3 is TGTGCCAGCAGTTTATCCGACAGGGGTACCTACGAGCAGTACTTC.

The CDR3 sequence is CASSPRGGSTDTQYF. The CDR3 DNA sequence: TGTGCCAGCAGCCCAAGGGGCGGGAGTACTGATACGCAGTATTTT. The V and J genes are TRBV7-9 and TRBJ2-3, with 7 positions matching TRBD2. J gave up 6 bases and V 5 bases, and 11 bases lay outside the gene matches. CDR1 and CDR2 (germline): SEHNR, FQNEAQ (reference sequence). The CDR3 contains 15 residues.

The rearrangement joins TRBV5-4 to TRBJ2-5; 7 bases map to TRBD2. The V gene's germline CDR1 is SGHNT and CDR2 YYREEE (reference sequence). Trimming cost V 5 bases and J 5 bases; bases outside gene matches: 12. The CDR3 loop spans 15 amino acids. The DNA of the CDR3 is TGTGCCAGCAGGGTGGGTATAGCGGGCACGGAGACCCAGTACTTC. Translated: CASRVGIAGTETQYF.

This chain connects TRBV2 to TRBJ2-1; 11 bases fit TRBD2. Germline V gene data show CDR1 as SNHLY and CDR2 as FYNNEI. V shed 4 bases, J shed 4 bases, and the junction held 3 bases outside the gene matches. The length of the CDR3 is 15 residues. The CDR3 DNA reads as TGTGCCAGCAGTGTGACTAGCGGGAATTACAATGAGCAGTTCTTC. Translated: CASSVTSGNYNEQFF.

The genes are TRBV21-1 and TRBJ2-5; the DNA was not used to check the table's D call, TRBD1. TRBV21-1 is flagged as a pseudogene. This CDR3 is built from 16 residues. The DNA of the CDR3 is TGTGCCAGCAGCGAATACAGGGGAAGGGCTCGAGAGACCCAGTACTTC. Amino acids: CASSEYRGRARETQYF.

V usage is TRBV7-9 and J usage is TRBJ2-2; tentative D call: TRBD2 (5 bases). Germline CDR1 reads SEHNR; CDR2 reads FQNEAQ (reference sequence). The CDR3 contains 14 residues. V was clipped by 6 bases and J by 6 bases, with 14 bases between them. For the CDR3, the DNA is TGTGCCAGCAGACTAGGAGCTTCCCCCGGGGAGCTGTTTTTT. It is translated as CASRLGASPGELFF.

V is TRBV4-2 and J is TRBJ2-5; maybe TRBD2 (6 bases). The germline V gene has CDR1 LGHNA and CDR2 YNFKEQ. The CDR3 sequence is 14 residues long. V lost 4 bases, J lost 2 bases, and 11 bases lay in between. The CDR3 loop is CASSPSSEQETQYF. Written as DNA, the CDR3 is TGTGCCAGCAGCCCGTCTAGCGAGCAAGAGACCCAGTACTTC.

The chain links TRBV5-4 to TRBJ2-1; 7 bases fit TRBD1. This CDR3 spans 14 amino acids. The germline V gene has CDR1 SGHNT and CDR2 YYREEE (reference sequence). V lost 4 bases and J lost 10; bases outside the gene matches: 11. The CDR3 DNA reads TGTGCCAGCAGCCATACTCCAGGGGACAGCGAGCAGTTCTTC. Encoded protein: CASSHTPGDSEQFF.

The chain combines TRBV7-9 with TRBJ2-6; TRBD1 matches 8 bases. V shed 5 bases and J 4 bases; nucleotides not matched to a gene: 4. The CDR3 sequence is 15 residues long. Germline lookup yields CDR1 SEHNR and CDR2 FQNEAQ (reference sequence). CDR3 sequence: CASSQGALGANVLTF. The CDR3, as DNA: TGTGCCAGCAGCCAGGGGGCGCTGGGGGCCAACGTCCTGACTTTC.

This sequence joins TRBV28 and TRBJ1-4; TRBD1 aligns across 9 bases. The germline V gene has CDR1 MDHEN and CDR2 SYDVKM. The CDR3 covers 14 residues. V trimming: 6 bases; J trimming: 4 bases; junction bases outside the gene matches: 3. DNA for the CDR3: TGTGCCAGCAGGGGGACAGGGTTTAATGAAAAACTGTTTTTT. This encodes CASRGTGFNEKLFF.

The sample holds a few counts of this clone. V is TRBV6-5 and J is TRBJ2-7, with 9 bases matching TRBD2. This CDR3 contains 14 residues. Per germline, CDR1 MNHEY and CDR2 SVGAGI. V dropped 6 bases and J dropped 2; count of bases not matched to a gene: 5. The CDR3, as DNA: TGTGCCAGCAGCTTAGCGGGAGTTCCCTACGAGCAGTACTTC. As protein: CASSLAGVPYEQYF.

The chain links TRBV6-5 to TRBJ1-2; D gene ambiguous. Trimming cost V 6 bases and J 3 bases, with 14 bases left between them. CDR1 and CDR2 from the germline V gene are MNHEY and SVGAGI. The CDR3 loop spans 14 amino acids. CDR3 nucleotides: TGTGCCAGCAGCTTGACACCGTTTGACTATGGCTACACCTTC. Translated: CASSLTPFDYGYTF.

The V and J genes are TRBV7-3 and TRBJ2-3, with TRBD2 matching over 8 bases. Germline assignment: CDR1 SGHTA and CDR2 FQGTGA. Trimming cost V 5 bases and J 1 base; bases outside gene matches: 8. CDR3 length: 16 amino acids. The CDR3 DNA follows: TGTGCCAGCAGCACGAGAGCGGGAGTTGGCACAGATACGCAGTATTTT. As protein: CASSTRAGVGTDTQYF. Full variable domain (remainder filled in from reference TRBV7-3 and TRBJ2-3): GAGVSQTPSNKVTEKGKYVELRCDPISGHTALYWYRQSLGQGPEFLIYFQGTGAADDSGLPNDRFFAVRPEGSVSTLKIQRTERGDSAVYLCASSTRAGVGTDTQYFGPGTRLTVL.

The chain employs TRBV18 and TRBJ2-5, with 9 bases identical to TRBD1. Germline V gene lookup returns CDR1 KGHSH and CDR2 LQKENI. This CDR3 spans 14 amino acids. V lost 1 base to trimming and J lost 4 bases; unmatched junction nucleotides: 1. Written as DNA, the CDR3 is TGTGCCAGCTCACCACGGGGACAGGGAGAGACCCAGTACTTC. This sequence encodes CASSPRGQGETQYF.

The chain links TRBV5-6 to TRBJ2-1; 10 nucleotides agree with TRBD2. The CDR3 is made up of 17 amino acids. After removal of 2 bases from V and 2 bases from J, the junction contained 7 bases not matched to a gene. Germline V gene data show CDR1 as SGHDT and CDR2 as YYEEEE. The CDR3 DNA follows: TGTGCCAGCAGCTTTAAACTAGCGGGACTTACCTACAATGAGCAGTTCTTC. Translation gives CASSFKLAGLTYNEQFF.

A note on this clone: This sample also contains other DNA sequences that code for the same CDR3. The rearrangement links TRBV7-2 to TRBJ2-1; the match to TRBD2 covers 7 bases. This CDR3 region has 15 residues. The V gene end was trimmed by 1 base and the J gene end by 4 bases; junction bases not matched to a gene: 4. Germline CDR1 and CDR2: SGHTA and FQGNSA. The CDR3 DNA sequence: TGTGCCAGCAGCTTAGGAGCTAGCGGATACAATGAGCAGTTCTTC. It translates to CASSLGASGYNEQFF.

In its sample, this clone was seen a few times. Germline is not matched at one junction end, which may reflect a read error. CDR3 nucleotides: TGCGCCAGCGGTCGGACAGGGGTATTTTCTAATGAAAAGCTGTTTTTT. Translation gives CASGRTGVFSNEKLFF. The rearrangement links TRBV5-1 to TRBJ1-4, with 9 bases identical to TRBD1. Germline assignment: CDR1 SGHRS and CDR2 YFSETQ. The CDR3 is 16 amino acids.